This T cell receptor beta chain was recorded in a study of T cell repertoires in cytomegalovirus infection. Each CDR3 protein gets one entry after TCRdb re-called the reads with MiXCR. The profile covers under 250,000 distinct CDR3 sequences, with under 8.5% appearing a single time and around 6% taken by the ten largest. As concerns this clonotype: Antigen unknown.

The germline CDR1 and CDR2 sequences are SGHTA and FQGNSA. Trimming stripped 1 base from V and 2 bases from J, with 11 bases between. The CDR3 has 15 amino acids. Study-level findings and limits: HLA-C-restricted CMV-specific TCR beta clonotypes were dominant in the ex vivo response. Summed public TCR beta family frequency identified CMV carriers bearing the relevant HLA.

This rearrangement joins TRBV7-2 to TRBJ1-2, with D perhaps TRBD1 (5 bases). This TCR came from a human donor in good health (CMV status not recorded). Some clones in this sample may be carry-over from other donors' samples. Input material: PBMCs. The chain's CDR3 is CASSLGQSSNYGYTF. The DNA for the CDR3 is TGTGCCAGCAGCTTAGGACAGAGCTCAAACTATGGCTACACCTTC.